The 30 T cell receptor beta chains in this list originate from one sample, sequenced in a study of T cells after yellow fever vaccination (dated by TCRdb to about 2019). The library was built by means of 5' RACE. The sequencer listed for this sample is Illumina NovaSeq 6000. TCRdb applied fastp at Q25 and MiXCR to the public reads, then kept only in-frame beta chains. Under each unique CDR3 protein, matching rows form one entry showing the most common genes and DNA. This sample is represented by hundreds of thousands of distinct CDR3 sequences; about 5.2% of them were singletons. The top ten clonotypes cover roughly 3.5% of the sample. Explained via the paper, the treatment or condition label denotes: live attenuated yellow fever vaccine strain. The source was CD4+ T cells sorted from PBMCs, collected on the day of the yellow fever booster vaccination. The receptors were gathered from a man younger than 30 who received the YFV17D yellow fever vaccine.

The sample holds a few counts of this clonotype. The CDR3 sequence is CASSAHSNQPQHF. CDR3 bases: TGTGCCAGCAGCGCTCATAGCAATCAGCCCCAGCATTTT. This chain connects TRBV7-2 to TRBJ1-5; D unresolved. This CDR3 spans 13 amino acids. Looked up from germline, CDR1 is SGHTA and CDR2 is FQGNSA. V was clipped by 5 bases and J by 0 bases, with 5 bases between them.

The J gene is TRBJ2-7, the V gene TRBV6-2 or TRBV6-3; 8 bases map to TRBD2. The germline V gene has CDR1 MNHEY and CDR2 SVGEGT. This CDR3 spans 15 amino acids. V shed 5 bases, J shed 3 bases, and the junction held 9 bases outside the gene matches. CDR3 in amino acids: CASSARKRGLYEQYF. The CDR3 DNA is TGTGCCAGCAGTGCCAGGAAGCGGGGGCTCTACGAGCAGTACTTC.

V and J are TRBV27 and TRBJ2-3; D assignment may be TRBD1 or TRBD2 (5 bases each). The CDR3 is 17 residues long. V was shortened by 3 bases and J by 2 bases, with 18 bases between the two germline ends. Germline loops: CDR1 MNHEY, CDR2 SMNVEV (reference sequence). In nucleotides, the CDR3 is TGTGCCAGCAGTTTCAGGGTATGGGCGGGCTTCACAGATACGCAGTATTTT. The encoded protein is CASSFRVWAGFTDTQYF.

This chain uses TRBV7-2 with TRBJ1-6, with 8 bases aligning to TRBD1. Germline-derived CDR1 and CDR2 are SGHTA and FQGNSA. The CDR3 has 15 residues. The V and J ends lost 6 bases and 10 bases, in that order; junction bases with no gene match: 11. Written as DNA, the CDR3 is TGTGCCAGCAGGACGGACAGGGTCGGACGGTCACCCCTCCACTTT. This gives the protein CASRTDRVGRSPLHF.

The CDR3 spells CATSDGYEQYF. CDR3 bases: TGTGCCACCAGTGATGGGTACGAGCAGTACTTC. This chain links TRBV24-1 with TRBJ2-7; D uncertain. V lost 3 bases and J 4 bases, leaving 3 bases between the germline ends. CDR1 is KGHDR and CDR2 is SFDVKD in the germline V gene. The CDR3 spans 11 residues.

The table lists this clonotype with a few counts. The V call is TRBV19, the J call TRBJ1-4; D is perhaps TRBD1 (5 bases). Looked up from germline, CDR1 is LNHDA and CDR2 is SQIVND (reference sequence). The CDR3 is 13 amino acids. V lost 4 bases and J lost 4, with 7 bases in between. In DNA, the CDR3 is TGTGCCAGTAGTACCGACAGTAATGAAAAACTGTTTTTT. It is translated as CASSTDSNEKLFF.

In this sample, this clonotype turned up many times. In DNA, the CDR3 is TGTGCCAGCAGCAATCGACAGGGGGACACTGAAGCTTTCTTT. This encodes CASSNRQGDTEAFF. J is TRBJ1-1 and V is TRBV7-2; 9 nucleotides line up with TRBD1. The CDR3 has 14 residues. CDR1 and CDR2 (germline): SGHTA, FQGNSA. J was trimmed by 3 bases and V by 5 bases; bases with no gene match: 4.

This clonotype was detected only a few times. The chain's CDR3 is CASRGTGEGNEQFF. CDR3 bases: TGTGCCAGCCGGGGAACAGGGGAAGGGAATGAGCAGTTCTTC. V usage is TRBV7-9 and J usage is TRBJ2-1, with 7 bases that match TRBD1. Germline CDR1 and CDR2: SEHNR and FQNEAQ (reference sequence). This CDR3 has 14 amino acids. J lost 7 bases, V lost 8 bases, and 11 bases had no gene match.

This clonotype was found many times. The chain employs TRBV5-1 and TRBJ2-5; D possibly corresponds to TRBD2 (6 bases). The CDR3 length is 11 residues. With 4 bases removed from V and 8 bases from J, the gap between germline ends came to 9 bases. The germline V gene has CDR1 SGHRS and CDR2 YFSETQ. CDR3 residues: CASSGTRTQYF. CDR3 sequence (DNA): TGCGCCAGCAGCGGGACTCGAACCCAGTACTTC.

This clonotype came up a few times. This sequence joins TRBV7-8 and TRBJ2-3; 8 nucleotides match TRBD2. This CDR3 is built from 17 residues. After removal of 0 bases from V and 2 bases from J, the junction contained 7 bases not matched to a gene. Germline values: CDR1 SGHVS, CDR2 FQNEAQ. The CDR3 coding sequence is TGTGCCAGCAGCTTAGCTGAAGGGACTAGAATCACAGATACGCAGTATTTT. Its translation is CASSLAEGTRITDTQYF.

This chain joins TRBV20-1 and TRBJ2-1; 9 bases match TRBD1. The CDR3 extends over 14 amino acids. Germline V gives CDR1 DFQATT, CDR2 SNEGSKA (reference sequence). The V gene end was trimmed by 1 base and the J gene end by 4 bases; junction bases not matched to a gene: 2. Here the CDR3 DNA reads TGCAGTGCTAGAGGTGGACAGGGGTACAATGAGCAGTTCTTC. Its protein product is CSARGGQGYNEQFF.

This clonotype has ten or more counts. The chain recombines TRBV10-3 with TRBJ1-1; TRBD1 aligns across 12 bases. The CDR3 contains 17 residues. V gave up 2 bases and J gave up 5 bases; unmatched junction bases: 9. In germline, CDR1 is ENHRY, CDR2 SYGVKD. The CDR3 here is CAISEPPGTGGLTEAFF. The CDR3 region has the DNA TGTGCCATCAGTGAGCCACCCGGGACAGGGGGCTTAACTGAAGCTTTCTTT.

This clonotype was picked up many times. This rearrangement joins TRBV4-2 to TRBJ1-6, with D perhaps matching TRBD1 (5 bases). CDR3 length: 15 amino acids. Germline V gene data show CDR1 as LGHNA and CDR2 as YNFKEQ. Trimming stripped 1 base from V and 10 bases from J, with 14 bases between. The CDR3 nucleotides read TGTGCCAGCAGCCAAGGGGGGGGGGTCAACTCACCCCTCCACTTT. Amino acids: CASSQGGGVNSPLHF.

This clonotype was detected a few times. This chain links TRBV20-1 with TRBJ2-5; D possibly matches TRBD1 or TRBD2 (6 bases each). This CDR3 has 13 amino acids. Looked up from germline, CDR1 is DFQATT and CDR2 is SNEGSKA (reference sequence). V was pared by 2 bases and J by 5 bases, with 12 bases between. CDR3 region: CSARPRGVETQYF. The CDR3 DNA follows: TGCAGTGCTAGACCAAGGGGGGTTGAGACCCAGTACTTC.

The chain couples TRBV25-1 to TRBJ2-3; 9 bases fit TRBD2. Per germline, CDR1 MGHDK and CDR2 SYGVNS. This CDR3 region has 13 residues. Trimming cost V 10 bases and J 4 bases; bases outside gene matches: 6. The CDR3 DNA sequence: TGTGCCACCGAGCGGGGGGTGTCAGATACGCAGTATTTT. Its translation: CATERGVSDTQYF.

As DNA, the CDR3 is TGCGCCAGCAGCGCTAGCGGGGGAGCGGGAGGCATTCAGTACTTC. Protein product: CASSASGGAGGIQYF. This rearrangement joins TRBV5-1 to TRBJ2-4, with TRBD2 matching 10 bases. In germline, CDR1 is SGHRS, CDR2 YFSETQ. CDR3 size: 15 residues. Trimming took 4 bases from V and 9 from J; bases not matched to a gene: 10.

This clonotype occurred many times. The genes are TRBV12-3 or TRBV12-4 and TRBJ2-5; 13 positions agree with TRBD2. The V segment lost 4 bases and the J segment 5 bases; nucleotides outside the gene matches: 4. The CDR3 runs to 15 residues. DNA of the CDR3: TGTGCCAGCAGTTCGGGACTAGCGGGGTTGGAGACCCAGTACTTC. Translated, it gives CASSSGLAGLETQYF.

The rearrangement uses TRBV5-1 and TRBJ1-4; unclear D gene. Germline CDR1 is SGHRS and CDR2 is YFSETQ. The CDR3 consists of 15 residues. V was trimmed by 0 bases and J by 0 bases, leaving 6 bases between them. The CDR3 nucleotides read TGCGCCAGCAGCTTGGAAGGACCAACTAATGAAAAACTGTTTTTT. Its translation is CASSLEGPTNEKLFF.

The table lists this clonotype with many counts. This chain joins TRBV12-3 or TRBV12-4 and TRBJ1-2; no clear D gene. The V and J ends lost 3 bases and 0 bases respectively, with 8 bases between them. This CDR3 has 14 residues. CDR3 DNA: TGTGCCAGCAGTTTGGCTTCGGCTAACTATGGCTACACCTTC. Translated: CASSLASANYGYTF.

The chain recombines TRBV5-1 with TRBJ2-5; D is perhaps TRBD1 (6 bases). Deletions cut 0 bases from V and 5 bases from J, with 14 bases between. Germline V CDR1 and CDR2: SGHRS, YFSETQ. The CDR3 length is 15 residues. The CDR3 sequence: CASSLGTALGETQYF. The CDR3 region has the DNA TGCGCCAGCAGCTTGGGGACAGCCCTGGGGGAGACCCAGTACTTC.

The chain has TRBV7-2 and TRBJ2-3; D is undetermined. The CDR3 consists of 14 residues. Per the germline V gene, CDR1 is SGHTA and CDR2 is FQGNSA. Trimming stripped 5 bases from V and 3 bases from J, with 12 bases between. The CDR3 region is CASSVRGSTDTQYF. The CDR3, as DNA: TGTGCCAGCAGCGTCCGAGGAAGTACAGATACGCAGTATTTT.

This clonotype showed up just a few times. V usage is TRBV20-1 and J usage is TRBJ2-7; TRBD2 agrees at 11 bases. Per the germline V gene, CDR1 is DFQATT and CDR2 is SNEGSKA (reference sequence). V was clipped by 6 bases and J by 4 bases; unmatched bases: 8. The CDR3 extends over 14 amino acids. The CDR3 here is CSACRLAGRYEQYF. CDR3 in DNA: TGCAGTGCCTGTAGACTAGCGGGGCGATACGAGCAGTACTTC.

This clonotype occurred a few times. This sequence joins TRBV18 and TRBJ2-1, with TRBD1 matching 8 bases. CDR1 KGHSH and CDR2 LQKENI come from the germline V gene. The trim removed 3 bases at V and 7 bases at J, leaving 5 bases unmatched. This CDR3 is built from 14 residues. CDR3 in DNA: TGTGCCAGCTCACCCAGGGGGCGAGGGAATGAGCAGTTCTTC. Protein product: CASSPRGRGNEQFF.

This clonotype was observed many times. This chain connects TRBV4-1 to TRBJ2-6; 7 nucleotides line up with TRBD1. Germline values: CDR1 MGHRA, CDR2 YSYEKL. This CDR3 is 16 amino acids long. Trimming took 2 bases from V and 7 from J; bases not matched to a gene: 8. In DNA, the CDR3 is TGCGCCAGCAGCCAAATCTTTGACAGGGAAGCCAACGTCCTGACTTTC. Translation gives CASSQIFDREANVLTF.

This clonotype appeared many times. J is TRBJ2-1 and V is TRBV5-1; no definite D call. V was trimmed by 0 bases and J by 6 bases, leaving 7 bases between them. Looked up from germline, CDR1 is SGHRS and CDR2 is YFSETQ. There are 13 residues in the CDR3. CDR3 amino acids: CASSLGVPNEQFF. The CDR3 coding sequence is TGCGCCAGCAGCTTGGGCGTACCCAATGAGCAGTTCTTC.

In this sample, this clonotype turned up many times. V is TRBV12-3 or TRBV12-4 and J is TRBJ2-2, with D perhaps assigned TRBD1 or TRBD2 (5 bases each). Trimming cost V 5 bases and J 9 bases, with 22 bases left between them. This CDR3 contains 16 residues. DNA for the CDR3: TGTGCCAGCAGTCCAAGAGTCGTGGGGGATCAAAGGGAGCTGTTTTTT. Translating it yields CASSPRVVGDQRELFF.

CDR3 sequence reads: CASSFGTGETQYF. The CDR3 DNA follows: TGTGCCAGCAGCTTTGGGACCGGAGAGACCCAGTACTTC. This chain links TRBV7-9 with TRBJ2-5; perhaps D is TRBD1 or TRBD2 (5 bases each). Trimming took off 3 bases at V and 4 bases at J, with 9 bases between the two ends. The CDR3 extends over 13 amino acids. Germline CDR1 is SEHNR and CDR2 is FQNEAQ (reference sequence).

CDR3 DNA: TGTGCCAGCTCAGCATCCGGGACGGAAGAGACCCAGTACTTC. This sequence encodes CASSASGTEETQYF. The V call is TRBV18, the J call TRBJ2-5, with D perhaps given as TRBD1 or TRBD2 (5 bases each). Deletions cut 5 bases from V and 3 bases from J, with 13 bases between. The CDR3 has 14 residues. The germline V gene has CDR1 KGHSH and CDR2 LQKENI.

The chain couples TRBV27 to TRBJ2-5; D gene uncertain. The CDR3 has 13 residues. Per the germline V gene, CDR1 is MNHEY and CDR2 is SMNVEV (reference sequence). V dropped 7 bases and J dropped 2 bases, with 11 bases sitting between them. As DNA, the CDR3 is TGTGCCAGCATCCCCGAAGGGCAAGAGACCCAGTACTTC. Residues: CASIPEGQETQYF.

This clonotype appeared many times. V and J are TRBV4-2 and TRBJ2-5; 8 bases align to TRBD2. Per the germline V gene, CDR1 is LGHNA and CDR2 is YNFKEQ. V trimming: 1 base; J trimming: 3 bases; junction bases outside the gene matches: 7. This CDR3 is built from 16 residues. CDR3 sequence: CASSQVGISGEETQYF. The CDR3 region has the DNA TGTGCCAGCAGCCAAGTCGGGATTAGCGGGGAAGAGACCCAGTACTTC.